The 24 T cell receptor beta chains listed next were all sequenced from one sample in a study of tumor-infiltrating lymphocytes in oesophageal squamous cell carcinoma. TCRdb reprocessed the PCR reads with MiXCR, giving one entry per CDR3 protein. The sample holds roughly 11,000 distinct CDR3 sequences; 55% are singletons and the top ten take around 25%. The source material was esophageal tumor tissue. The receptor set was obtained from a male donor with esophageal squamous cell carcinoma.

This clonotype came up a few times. Here the CDR3 reads CASSFLRGTDTQYF. In DNA form, the CDR3 reads TGTGCCAGCAGCTTTTTACGGGGCACAGATACGCAGTATTTT. The chain carries TRBV7-9 and TRBJ2-3; D is undetermined. The CDR3 is made up of 14 amino acids. CDR1 SEHNR and CDR2 FQNEAQ come from the germline V gene (reference sequence). V lost 3 bases and J lost 1, with 8 bases in between. Supplemented by reference TRBV7-9 and TRBJ2-3, the full variable domain reads DTGVSQNPRHKITKRGQNVTFRCDPISEHNRLYWYRQTLGQGPEFLTYFQNEAQLEKSRLLSDRFSAERPKGSFSTLEIQRTEQGDSAMYLCASSFLRGTDTQYFGPGTRLTVL.

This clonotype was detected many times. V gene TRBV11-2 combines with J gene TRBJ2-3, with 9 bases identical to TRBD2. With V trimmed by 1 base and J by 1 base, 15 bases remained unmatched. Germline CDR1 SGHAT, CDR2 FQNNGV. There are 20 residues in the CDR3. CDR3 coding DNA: TGTGCCAGCAGCTTAGGGGCCGGGACTAGCTTCCGCCGGCGCACAGATACGCAGTATTTT. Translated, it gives CASSLGAGTSFRRRTDTQYF.

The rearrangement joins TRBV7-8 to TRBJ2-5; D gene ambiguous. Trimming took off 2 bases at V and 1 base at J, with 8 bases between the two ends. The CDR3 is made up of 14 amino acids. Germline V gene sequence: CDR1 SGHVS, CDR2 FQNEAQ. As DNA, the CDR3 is TGTGCCAGCAGCTTAAGGACGAGCCAAGAGACCCAGTACTTC. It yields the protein CASSLRTSQETQYF.

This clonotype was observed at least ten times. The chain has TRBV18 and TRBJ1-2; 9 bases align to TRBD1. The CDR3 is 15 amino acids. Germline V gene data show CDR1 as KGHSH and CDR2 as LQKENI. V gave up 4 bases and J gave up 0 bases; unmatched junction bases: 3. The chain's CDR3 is CASSRGQGSNYGYTF. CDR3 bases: TGTGCCAGCTCACGAGGACAGGGGTCTAACTATGGCTACACCTTC.

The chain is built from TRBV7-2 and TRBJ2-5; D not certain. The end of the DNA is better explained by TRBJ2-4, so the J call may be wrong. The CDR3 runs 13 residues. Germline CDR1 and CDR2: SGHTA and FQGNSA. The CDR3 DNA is TGTGCCAGCAGCTTAGCACAGTTAGACATTCAGTACTTC. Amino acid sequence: CASSLAQLDIQYF.

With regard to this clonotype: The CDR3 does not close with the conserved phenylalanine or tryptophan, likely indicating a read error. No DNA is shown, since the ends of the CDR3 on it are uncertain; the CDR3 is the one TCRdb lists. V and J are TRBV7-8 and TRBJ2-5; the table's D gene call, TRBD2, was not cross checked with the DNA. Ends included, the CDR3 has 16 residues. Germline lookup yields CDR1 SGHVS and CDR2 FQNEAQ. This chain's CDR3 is CASSLEGKSYEQFFGA.

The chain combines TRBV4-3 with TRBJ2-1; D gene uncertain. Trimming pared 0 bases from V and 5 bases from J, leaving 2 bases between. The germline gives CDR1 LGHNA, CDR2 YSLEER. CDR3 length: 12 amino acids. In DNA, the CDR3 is TGCGCCAGCAGCCAAGAAAACAATGAGCAGTTCTTC. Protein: CASSQENNEQFF.

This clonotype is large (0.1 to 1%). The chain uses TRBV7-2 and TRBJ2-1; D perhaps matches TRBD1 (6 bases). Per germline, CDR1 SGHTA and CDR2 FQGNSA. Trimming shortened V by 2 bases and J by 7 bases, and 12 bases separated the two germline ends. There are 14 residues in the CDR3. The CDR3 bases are TGTGCCAGCAGCTTACATACCGGGACAAATGAGCAGTTCTTC. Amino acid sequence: CASSLHTGTNEQFF. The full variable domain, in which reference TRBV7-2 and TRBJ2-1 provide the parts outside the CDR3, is GAGVSQSPSNKVTEKGKDVELRCDPISGHTALYWYRQSLGQGLEFLIYFQGNSAPDKSGLPSDRFSAERTGGSVSTLTIQRTQQEDSAVYLCASSLHTGTNEQFFGPGTRLTVL.

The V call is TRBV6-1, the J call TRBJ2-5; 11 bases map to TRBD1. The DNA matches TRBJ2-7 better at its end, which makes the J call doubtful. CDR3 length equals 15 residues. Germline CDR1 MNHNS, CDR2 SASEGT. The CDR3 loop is CASSKKGQGAYEQYF. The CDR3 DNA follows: TGTGCCAGCAGTAAAAAGGGACAGGGGGCCTACGAGCAGTACTTC.

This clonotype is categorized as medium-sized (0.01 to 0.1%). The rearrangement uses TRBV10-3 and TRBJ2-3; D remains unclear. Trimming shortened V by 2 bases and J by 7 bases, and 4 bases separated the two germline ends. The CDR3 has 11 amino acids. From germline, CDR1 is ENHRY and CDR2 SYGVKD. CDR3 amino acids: CAISEQYTQYF. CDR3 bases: TGTGCCATCAGTGAGCAATATACGCAGTATTTT.

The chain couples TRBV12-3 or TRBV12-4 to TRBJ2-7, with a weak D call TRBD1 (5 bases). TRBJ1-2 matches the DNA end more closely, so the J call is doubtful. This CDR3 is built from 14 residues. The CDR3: CASSLGTTIYGYTF. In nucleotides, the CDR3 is TGTGCCAGCAGTCTTGGGACCACGATCTATGGCTACACCTTC.

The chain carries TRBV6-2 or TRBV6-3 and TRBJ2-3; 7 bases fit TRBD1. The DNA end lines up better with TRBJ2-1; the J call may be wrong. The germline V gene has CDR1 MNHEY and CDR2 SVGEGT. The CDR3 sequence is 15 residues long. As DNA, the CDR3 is TGTGCCAGCGGATTGGGGACAGCGGATGTCAATGAGCAGTTCTTC. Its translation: CASGLGTADVNEQFF.

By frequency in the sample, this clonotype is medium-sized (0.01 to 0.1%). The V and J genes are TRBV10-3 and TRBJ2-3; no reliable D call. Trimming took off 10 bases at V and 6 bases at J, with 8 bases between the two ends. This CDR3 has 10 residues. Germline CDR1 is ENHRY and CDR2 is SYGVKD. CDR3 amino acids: CATKSDTQYF. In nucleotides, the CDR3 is TGTGCCACCAAGTCGGATACGCAGTATTTT.

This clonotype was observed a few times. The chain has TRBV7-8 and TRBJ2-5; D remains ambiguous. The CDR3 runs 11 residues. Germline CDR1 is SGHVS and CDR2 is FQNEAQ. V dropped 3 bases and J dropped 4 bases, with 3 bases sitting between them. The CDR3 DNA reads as TGTGCCAGCAGCTTTACAGAGACCCAGTACTTC. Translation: CASSFTETQYF.

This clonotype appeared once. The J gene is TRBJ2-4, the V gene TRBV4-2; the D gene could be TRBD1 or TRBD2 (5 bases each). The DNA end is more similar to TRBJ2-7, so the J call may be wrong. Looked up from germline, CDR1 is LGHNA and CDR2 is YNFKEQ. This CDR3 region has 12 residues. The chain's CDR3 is CASSRDHYEQYF. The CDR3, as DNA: TGTGCCAGCAGCCGGGACCACTACGAGCAGTACTTC.

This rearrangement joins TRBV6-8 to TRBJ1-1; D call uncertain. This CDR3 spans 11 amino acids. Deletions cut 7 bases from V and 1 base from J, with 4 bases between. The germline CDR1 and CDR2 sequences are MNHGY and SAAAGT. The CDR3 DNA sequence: TGTGCCAGCATAAGGAACACTGAAGCTTTCTTT. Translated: CASIRNTEAFF.

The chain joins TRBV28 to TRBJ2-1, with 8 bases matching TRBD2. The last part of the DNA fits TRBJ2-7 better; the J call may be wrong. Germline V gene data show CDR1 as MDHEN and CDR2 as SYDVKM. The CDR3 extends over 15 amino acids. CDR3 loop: CASSFSGGPYPEQYF. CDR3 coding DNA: TGTGCCAGCAGTTTCTCGGGGGGGCCTTACCCGGAGCAGTACTTC.

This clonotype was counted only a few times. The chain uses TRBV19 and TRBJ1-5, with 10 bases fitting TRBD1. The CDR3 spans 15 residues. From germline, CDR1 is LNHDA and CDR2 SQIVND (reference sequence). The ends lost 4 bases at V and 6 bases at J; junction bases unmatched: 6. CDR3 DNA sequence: TGTGCCAGTAGTACTTCGACAGGGGGCAGTCAGCCCCAGCATTTT. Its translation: CASSTSTGGSQPQHF.

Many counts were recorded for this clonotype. CDR3 protein: CASSFVTNNEQFF. The CDR3 DNA sequence: TGCGCCAGCAGCTTTGTCACCAACAATGAGCAGTTCTTC. The V call is TRBV5-1, the J call TRBJ2-1; D not certain. This CDR3 region has 13 residues. Germline assignment: CDR1 SGHRS and CDR2 YFSETQ. V shed 2 bases and J shed 5 bases, with 8 bases lying between them.

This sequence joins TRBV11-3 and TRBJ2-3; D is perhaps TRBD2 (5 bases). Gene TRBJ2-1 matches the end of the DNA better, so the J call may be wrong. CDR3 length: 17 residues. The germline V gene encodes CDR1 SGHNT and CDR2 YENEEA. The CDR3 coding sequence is TGTGCCAGCAGCCATCGAGTCAGCGGAACGTACTACAATGAGCAGTTCTTC. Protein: CASSHRVSGTYYNEQFF.

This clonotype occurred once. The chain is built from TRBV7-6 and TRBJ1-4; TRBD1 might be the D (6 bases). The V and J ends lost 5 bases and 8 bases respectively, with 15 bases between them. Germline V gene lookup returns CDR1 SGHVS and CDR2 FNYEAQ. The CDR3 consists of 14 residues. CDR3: CASSLQGGTEKLFF. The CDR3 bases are TGTGCCAGCAGCCTACAGGGTGGTACGGAAAAACTGTTTTTT.

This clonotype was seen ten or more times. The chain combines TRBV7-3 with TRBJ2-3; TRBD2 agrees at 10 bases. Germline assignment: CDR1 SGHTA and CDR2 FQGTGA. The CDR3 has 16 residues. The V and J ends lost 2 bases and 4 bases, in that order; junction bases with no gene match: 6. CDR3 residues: CASSLGLAGESDTQYF. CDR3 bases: TGTGCCAGCAGCTTAGGCCTAGCGGGAGAATCAGATACGCAGTATTTT.

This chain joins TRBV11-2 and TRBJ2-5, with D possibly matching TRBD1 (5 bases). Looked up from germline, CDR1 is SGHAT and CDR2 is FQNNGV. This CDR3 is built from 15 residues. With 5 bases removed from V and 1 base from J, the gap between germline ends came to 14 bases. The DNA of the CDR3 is TGTGCCAGCAGCCCCGCCTGGACAAGCCAAGAGACCCAGTACTTC. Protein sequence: CASSPAWTSQETQYF.

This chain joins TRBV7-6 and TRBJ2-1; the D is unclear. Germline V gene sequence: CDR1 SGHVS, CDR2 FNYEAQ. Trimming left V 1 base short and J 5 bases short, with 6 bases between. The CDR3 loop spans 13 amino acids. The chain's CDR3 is CASSLDINNEQFF. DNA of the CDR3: TGTGCCAGCAGCTTAGACATAAACAATGAGCAGTTCTTC.